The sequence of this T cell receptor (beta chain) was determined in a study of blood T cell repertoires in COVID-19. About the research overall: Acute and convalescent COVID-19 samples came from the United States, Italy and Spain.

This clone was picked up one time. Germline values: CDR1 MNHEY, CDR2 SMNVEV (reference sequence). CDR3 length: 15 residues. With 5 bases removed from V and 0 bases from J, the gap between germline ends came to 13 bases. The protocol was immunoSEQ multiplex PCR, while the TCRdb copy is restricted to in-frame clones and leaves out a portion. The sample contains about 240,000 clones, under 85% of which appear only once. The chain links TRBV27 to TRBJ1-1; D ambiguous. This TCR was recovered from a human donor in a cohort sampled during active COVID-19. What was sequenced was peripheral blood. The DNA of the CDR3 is TGTGCCAGCAGTCCCGGGAGACGGCTGAACACTGAAGCTTTCTTT. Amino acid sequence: CASSPGRRLNTEAFF.